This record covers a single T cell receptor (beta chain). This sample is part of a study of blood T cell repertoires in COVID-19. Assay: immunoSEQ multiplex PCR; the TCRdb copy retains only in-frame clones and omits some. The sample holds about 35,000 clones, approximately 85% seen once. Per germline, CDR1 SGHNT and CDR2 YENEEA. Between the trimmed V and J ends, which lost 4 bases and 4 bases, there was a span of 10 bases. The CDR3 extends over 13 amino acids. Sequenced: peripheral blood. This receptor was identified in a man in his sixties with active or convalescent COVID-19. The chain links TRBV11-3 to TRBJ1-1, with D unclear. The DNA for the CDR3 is TGTGCCAGCAGCTACTCCTATGGCACTGAAGCTTTCTTT. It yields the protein CASSYSYGTEAFF.